The next 27 T cell receptor beta chains were all read from a single sample in a study of T cell responses to AZD1222 COVID-19 vaccine. The method was immunoSEQ multiplex PCR; TCRdb's version includes in-frame clones alone and lacks a portion of them. The sample holds about 120,000 clones; around 87% are singletons and the top ten take more than 9%. The sample consisted of peripheral blood, taken on day 0 of AZD1222 vaccination. The receptor source for this set is an adult in good health.

The chain uses TRBV6-1 and TRBJ1-2; D unresolved. The V and J ends lost 2 bases and 2 bases respectively, with 9 bases between them. The CDR3 is made up of 14 amino acids. From germline, CDR1 is MNHNS and CDR2 SASEGT. CDR3 residues: CASSETSANYGYTF. In nucleotides, the CDR3 is TGTGCCAGCAGTGAAACCAGCGCCAACTATGGCTACACCTTC.

The chain has TRBV6-5 and TRBJ1-1, with unresolved D. The germline V gene has CDR1 MNHEY and CDR2 SVGAGI. CDR3 length equals 13 residues. Deletions cut 7 bases from V and 1 base from J, with 10 bases between. CDR3 in DNA: TGTGCCAGCAAGACACTGGGGAACACTGAAGCTTTCTTT. Translation: CASKTLGNTEAFF.

The V gene is TRBV5-4, the J gene TRBJ2-2; D gene uncertain. CDR3 length: 12 amino acids. V shed 4 bases and J shed 3 bases, with 4 bases lying between them. Germline V gene lookup returns CDR1 SGHNT and CDR2 YYREEE (reference sequence). The CDR3 region is CASSRDTGELFF. The CDR3 DNA is TGTGCCAGCAGCCGGGACACCGGGGAGCTGTTTTTT.

The chain links TRBV25-1 to TRBJ2-3; D is perhaps TRBD1 (5 bases). Between the trimmed V and J ends, which lost 0 bases and 3 bases, there was a span of 16 bases. This CDR3 contains 17 residues. The germline V gene has CDR1 MGHDK and CDR2 SYGVNS. The chain's CDR3 is CASSEYRGRDLTDTQYF. The CDR3 DNA reads as TGTGCCAGCAGTGAATATAGGGGCAGAGACCTAACAGATACGCAGTATTTT.

This rearrangement joins TRBV7-2 to TRBJ2-3; D gene uncertain. The V gene lost 0 bases and the J gene lost 14 bases, with 15 bases spanning the gap. CDR3 length: 13 residues. Per the germline V gene, CDR1 is SGHTA and CDR2 is FQGNSA. The CDR3, as DNA: TGTGCCAGCAGCTTAGCGCGTCGTCCGGTTATGTATTTT. Translating gives CASSLARRPVMYF.

This chain joins TRBV5-8 and TRBJ1-3, with TRBD1 identical over 7 bases. The CDR3 is made up of 15 amino acids. V gave up 4 bases and J gave up 0 bases; unmatched junction bases: 4. Looked up from germline, CDR1 is SGHTS and CDR2 is YDEGEE. In DNA, the CDR3 is TGTGCCAGCAGCCTGGGACAGAACTCTGGAAACACCATATATTTT. Its translation is CASSLGQNSGNTIYF. Based on the CDR3 plus reference TRBV5-8 and TRBJ1-3, the full variable domain is EAGVTQSPTHLIKTRGQQATLRCSPISGHTSVYWYQQALGLGLQFLLWYDEGEERNRGNFPPRFSGRQFPNYSSELNVNALELEDSALYLCASSLGQNSGNTIYFGEGSWLTVV.

The chain combines TRBV10-3 with TRBJ2-1; D remains ambiguous. Trimming pared 1 base from V and 4 bases from J, leaving 8 bases between. Germline lookup yields CDR1 ENHRY and CDR2 SYGVKD. CDR3 length equals 14 residues. The CDR3 DNA is TGTGCCATCAGTGAGTTGCAGATATACAATGAGCAGTTCTTC. This encodes CAISELQIYNEQFF.

This clone was recorded many times. This chain uses TRBV7-2 with TRBJ2-7; D perhaps matches TRBD2 (6 bases). Germline CDR1 SGHTA, CDR2 FQGNSA. This CDR3 has 13 residues. Trimming took 4 bases from V and 3 from J, leaving 10 bases between them. CDR3 nucleotides: TGTGCCAGCAGCTCCATGGGGGGCTACGAGCAGTACTTC. Translation: CASSSMGGYEQYF.

The chain uses TRBV9 and TRBJ2-3, with D tentatively TRBD1 (6 bases). Germline assignment: CDR1 SGDLS and CDR2 YYNGEE. V was trimmed by 0 bases and J by 2 bases, leaving 10 bases between them. The CDR3 spans 15 residues. The CDR3 region has the DNA TGTGCCAGCAGCGTAGAGGGGGTCGTCACAGATACGCAGTATTTT. It translates to CASSVEGVVTDTQYF.

V gene TRBV28 combines with J gene TRBJ2-5; the match to TRBD2 covers 8 bases. Germline-derived CDR1 and CDR2 are MDHEN and SYDVKM. CDR3 length: 14 amino acids. V was clipped by 5 bases and J by 5 bases; unmatched bases: 7. CDR3 DNA: TGTGCCAGCAGTCCTTATAGCGGGAAGGAGACCCAGTACTTC. This translates into CASSPYSGKETQYF.

This clone was counted between two and nine times. The chain has TRBV5-1 and TRBJ2-5; TRBD2 matches 7 bases. Germline loops: CDR1 SGHRS, CDR2 YFSETQ. Unmatched junction bases numbered 2, after V lost 1 base and J lost 2 bases. The CDR3 is made up of 14 amino acids. CDR3 in amino acids: CASSLQRGQETQYF. CDR3 nucleotide sequence: TGCGCCAGCAGCTTGCAGCGGGGACAAGAGACCCAGTACTTC.

This clone was seen more than once but under ten times. This rearrangement joins TRBV28 to TRBJ2-1; TRBD2 matches at 11 bases. CDR3 size: 15 residues. Germline trimming cut 5 bases from V and 4 bases from J; bases unmatched to any gene: 4. Germline-derived CDR1 and CDR2 are MDHEN and SYDVKM. For the CDR3, the DNA is TGTGCCAGCAGTATTAGCGGGAGGGTTTACAATGAGCAGTTCTTC. Encoded protein: CASSISGRVYNEQFF.

The rearrangement uses TRBV3-1 (or the pseudogene TRBV3-2) and TRBJ2-7; TRBD1 aligns across 12 bases. This CDR3 contains 13 residues. The ends lost 8 bases at V and 4 bases at J; junction bases unmatched: 3. Looked up from germline, CDR1 is LGHDT and CDR2 is YNNKEL (reference sequence). CDR3 protein: CASRDRGRYEQYF. The CDR3 DNA follows: TGTGCCAGCCGGGACAGGGGGCGGTACGAGCAGTACTTC.

CDR3 DNA: TGCGCCAGCAGCCATGTCGGATCCTACGAGCAGTACTTC. This translates into CASSHVGSYEQYF. The chain is built from TRBV4-1 and TRBJ2-7, with D unclear. The CDR3 runs to 13 residues. Deletions cut 3 bases from V and 1 base from J, with 7 bases between. Germline CDR1 is MGHRA and CDR2 is YSYEKL.

The chain links TRBV19 to TRBJ2-7; 14 nucleotides line up with TRBD2. CDR3 length: 17 amino acids. From germline, CDR1 is LNHDA and CDR2 SQIVND (reference sequence). V shed 5 bases, J shed 3 bases, and the junction held 9 bases outside the gene matches. The CDR3 spells CASSFSLGTSGSYEQYF. Written as DNA, the CDR3 is TGTGCCAGTAGTTTCTCCCTCGGGACTAGCGGGAGCTACGAGCAGTACTTC.

The chain employs TRBV7-3 and TRBJ1-2; TRBD1 is a possible D gene (6 bases). The CDR3 totals 13 residues. From germline, CDR1 is SGHTA and CDR2 FQGTGA. With 5 bases removed from V and 4 bases from J, the gap between germline ends came to 11 bases. CDR3 sequence (DNA): TGTGCCAGCAGCCCCCAACAGGGCTATGGCTACACCTTC. Amino acid sequence: CASSPQQGYGYTF.

This clone showed up just once. The chain employs TRBV5-5 and TRBJ2-7; TRBD1 matches at 8 bases. V lost 0 bases, J lost 2 bases, and 1 base stayed unmatched. Per the germline V gene, CDR1 is SGHKS and CDR2 is YYEKEE (reference sequence). The CDR3 length is 14 residues. The CDR3, as DNA: TGTGCCAGCAGCTTGGGACAGGGGCCCTACGAGCAGTACTTC. It specifies CASSLGQGPYEQYF.

The gene calls are TRBV25-1 and TRBJ1-6; perhaps TRBD1 as D (5 bases). V lost 8 bases and J 5 bases, leaving 10 bases between the germline ends. This CDR3 is 13 amino acids long. CDR1 and CDR2 (germline): MGHDK, SYGVNS. Here the CDR3 reads CASARGNNSPLHF. In DNA form, the CDR3 reads TGTGCCAGCGCCCGGGGGAATAATTCACCCCTCCACTTT.

This rearrangement joins TRBV30 to TRBJ1-2; TRBD1 matches 8 bases. The CDR3 runs 13 residues. The germline CDR1 and CDR2 sequences are GTSNPN and SVGIG (reference sequence). The ends lost 5 bases at V and 8 bases at J; junction bases unmatched: 10. The CDR3 spells CAWGTQGAGGYTF. DNA of the CDR3: TGTGCCTGGGGCACCCAGGGGGCCGGGGGCTACACCTTC.

The table lists this clone with a few counts. This sequence joins TRBV9 and TRBJ2-7; 8 positions agree with TRBD1. The CDR3 sequence is 12 residues long. J gave up 7 bases and V 4 bases, and 4 bases lay outside the gene matches. CDR1 and CDR2 from the germline V gene are SGDLS and YYNGEE. The CDR3 protein is CASSPGGVEQYF. The CDR3 DNA reads TGTGCCAGCAGCCCAGGGGGCGTTGAGCAGTACTTC.

The chain couples TRBV28 to TRBJ1-2; no clear D gene. Germline assignment: CDR1 MDHEN and CDR2 SYDVKM. CDR3 size: 14 residues. Trimming shortened V by 4 bases and J by 3 bases, and 12 bases separated the two germline ends. The CDR3 nucleotides are TGTGCCAGCAGTTCGGGCCTAATGGACTATGGCTACACCTTC. Translated, it gives CASSSGLMDYGYTF.

The gene calls are TRBV2 and TRBJ2-6, with TRBD1 matching over 9 bases. V was pared by 5 bases and J by 4 bases, with 15 bases of the junction left unmatched. The germline V gene encodes CDR1 SNHLY and CDR2 FYNNEI. This CDR3 contains 19 residues. CDR3 bases: TGTGCCAGCAGTCGGCACCAGGGTCGGACAGGGGAGGGGGCCAACGTCCTGACTTTC. It translates to CASSRHQGRTGEGANVLTF.

The chain recombines TRBV30 with TRBJ1-6; D is undetermined. The germline V gene has CDR1 GTSNPN and CDR2 SVGIG (reference sequence). With 2 bases removed from V and 9 bases from J, the gap between germline ends came to 20 bases. The CDR3 is made up of 16 amino acids. The CDR3: CAWSTEGSGLGSPLHF. The CDR3 nucleotides are TGTGCCTGGAGTACCGAGGGATCGGGGTTGGGTTCACCCCTCCACTTT.

The table lists this clone with a count of one. The chain joins TRBV28 to TRBJ1-2; the D gene is possibly TRBD1 (5 bases). Per the germline V gene, CDR1 is MDHEN and CDR2 is SYDVKM. The CDR3 consists of 15 residues. V was clipped by 5 bases and J by 2 bases, with 15 bases between them. CDR3 residues: CASSTGTGDNYGYTF. The CDR3 region has the DNA TGTGCCAGCAGTACCGGGACGGGAGACAACTATGGCTACACCTTC.

The genes are TRBV30 and TRBJ1-5; D gene ambiguous. Germline V lookup: CDR1 GTSNPN, CDR2 SVGIG (reference sequence). The CDR3 covers 13 residues. The V end was cut by 2 bases, the J end by 1 base, with 6 bases between. In DNA, the CDR3 is TGTGCCTGGAGTTTGGAGAGCAATCAGCCCCAGCATTTT. This encodes CAWSLESNQPQHF.

By share, this clone ranks as medium-sized. The rearrangement uses TRBV6-1 and TRBJ2-3; TRBD1 aligns across 9 bases. The CDR3 totals 13 residues. V gave up 10 bases and J gave up 4 bases; unmatched junction bases: 6. Germline loops: CDR1 MNHNS, CDR2 SASEGT. The CDR3 DNA is TGTGCCACCGGGACAGGGAATGCAGATACGCAGTATTTT. It encodes CATGTGNADTQYF.

CDR3 region: CASSLWAGGTYEQYF. In nucleotides, the CDR3 is TGCGCCAGCAGCTTGTGGGCGGGGGGGACCTACGAGCAGTACTTC. The chain couples TRBV5-1 to TRBJ2-7, with TRBD2 identical over 9 bases. CDR1 and CDR2 from the germline V gene are SGHRS and YFSETQ. The CDR3 loop spans 15 amino acids. Germline trimming cut 1 base from V and 2 bases from J; bases unmatched to any gene: 4.